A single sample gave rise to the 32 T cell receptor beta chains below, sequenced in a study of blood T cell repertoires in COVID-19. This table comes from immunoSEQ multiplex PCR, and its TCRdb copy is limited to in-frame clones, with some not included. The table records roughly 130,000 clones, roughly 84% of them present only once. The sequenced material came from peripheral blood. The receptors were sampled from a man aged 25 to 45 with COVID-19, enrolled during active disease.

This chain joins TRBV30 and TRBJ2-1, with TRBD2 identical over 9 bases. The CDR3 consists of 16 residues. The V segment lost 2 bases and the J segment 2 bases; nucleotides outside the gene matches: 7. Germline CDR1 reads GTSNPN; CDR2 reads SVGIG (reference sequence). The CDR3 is CAWSRGRAPPYNEQFF. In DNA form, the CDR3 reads TGTGCCTGGAGTCGCGGGAGGGCCCCTCCCTACAATGAGCAGTTCTTC.

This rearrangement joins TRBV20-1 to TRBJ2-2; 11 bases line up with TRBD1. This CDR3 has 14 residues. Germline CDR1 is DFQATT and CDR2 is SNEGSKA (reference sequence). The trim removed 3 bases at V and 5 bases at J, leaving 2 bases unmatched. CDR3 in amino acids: CSASGDRGTGELFF. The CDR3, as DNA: TGCAGTGCTAGTGGGGACAGGGGGACCGGGGAGCTGTTTTTT.

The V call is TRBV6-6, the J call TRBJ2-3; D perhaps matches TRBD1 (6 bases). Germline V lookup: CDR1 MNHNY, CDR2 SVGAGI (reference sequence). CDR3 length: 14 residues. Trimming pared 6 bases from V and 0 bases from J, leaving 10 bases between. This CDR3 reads CASRGAGSTDTQYF. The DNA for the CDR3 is TGTGCCAGCAGGGGGGCAGGCAGCACAGATACGCAGTATTTT.

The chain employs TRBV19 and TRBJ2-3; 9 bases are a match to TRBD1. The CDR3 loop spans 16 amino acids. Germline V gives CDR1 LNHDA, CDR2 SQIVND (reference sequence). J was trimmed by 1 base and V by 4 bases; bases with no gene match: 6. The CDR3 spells CASSTLQGAGTDTQYF. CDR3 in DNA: TGTGCCAGTAGTACCCTACAGGGGGCAGGCACAGATACGCAGTATTTT.

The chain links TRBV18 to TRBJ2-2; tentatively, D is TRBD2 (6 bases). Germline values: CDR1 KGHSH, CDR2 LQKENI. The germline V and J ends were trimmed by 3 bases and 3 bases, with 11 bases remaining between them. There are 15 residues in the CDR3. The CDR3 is CASSPAGLDTGELFF. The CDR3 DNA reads TGTGCCAGCTCACCGGCGGGGCTGGACACCGGGGAGCTGTTTTTT. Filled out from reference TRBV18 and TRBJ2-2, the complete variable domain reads NAGVMQNPRHLVRRRGQEARLRCSPMKGHSHVYWYRQLPEEGLKFMVYLQKENIIDESGMPKERFSAEFPKEGPSILRIQQVVRGDSAAYFCASSPAGLDTGELFFGEGSRLTVL.

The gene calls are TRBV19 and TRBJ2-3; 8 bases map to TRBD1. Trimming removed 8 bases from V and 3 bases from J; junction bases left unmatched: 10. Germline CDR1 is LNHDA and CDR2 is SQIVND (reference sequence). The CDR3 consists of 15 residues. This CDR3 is CASSFYRGWTDTQYF. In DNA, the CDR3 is TGTGCCAGTTCGTTCTACAGGGGGTGGACAGATACGCAGTATTTT.

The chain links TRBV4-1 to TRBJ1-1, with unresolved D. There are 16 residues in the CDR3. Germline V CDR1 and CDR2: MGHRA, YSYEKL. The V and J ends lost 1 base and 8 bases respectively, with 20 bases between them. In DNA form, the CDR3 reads TGCGCCAGCAGCCAAGGGGCGTCCCACGGGCGGGAGGAAGCTTTCTTT. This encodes CASSQGASHGREEAFF.

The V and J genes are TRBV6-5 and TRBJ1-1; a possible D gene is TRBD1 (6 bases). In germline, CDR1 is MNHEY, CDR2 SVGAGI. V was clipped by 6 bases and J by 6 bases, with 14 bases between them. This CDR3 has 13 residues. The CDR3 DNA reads TGTGCCAGCAGGCCCCAAAACAGGGCTGAAGCTTTCTTT. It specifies CASRPQNRAEAFF.

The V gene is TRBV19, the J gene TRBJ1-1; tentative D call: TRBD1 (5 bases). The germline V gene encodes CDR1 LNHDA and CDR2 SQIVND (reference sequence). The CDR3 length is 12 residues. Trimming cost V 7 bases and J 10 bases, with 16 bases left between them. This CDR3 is CASTPQGPRAFF. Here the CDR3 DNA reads TGTGCCAGTACGCCGCAGGGCCCGAGAGCTTTCTTT.

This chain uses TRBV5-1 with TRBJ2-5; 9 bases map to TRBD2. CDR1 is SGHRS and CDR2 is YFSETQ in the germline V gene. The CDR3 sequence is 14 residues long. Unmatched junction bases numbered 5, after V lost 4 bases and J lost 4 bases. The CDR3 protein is CASSPGTSTETQYF. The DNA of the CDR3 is TGCGCCAGCAGCCCCGGGACTAGCACAGAGACCCAGTACTTC.

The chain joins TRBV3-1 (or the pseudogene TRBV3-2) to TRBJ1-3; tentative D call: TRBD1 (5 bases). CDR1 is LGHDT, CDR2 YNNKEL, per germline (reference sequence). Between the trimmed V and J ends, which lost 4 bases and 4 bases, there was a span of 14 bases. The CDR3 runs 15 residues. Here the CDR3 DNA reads TGTGCCAGCAGCCGAGTACGGGCAGGGGGAAACACCATATATTTT. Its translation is CASSRVRAGGNTIYF.

CDR3 sequence: CASSLGRGYEQYF. The CDR3 DNA reads TGTGCCAGCAGCTTAGGTAGGGGATACGAGCAGTACTTC. The chain combines TRBV7-6 with TRBJ2-7; D might be TRBD1 (5 bases). Trimming left V 1 base short and J 4 bases short, with 8 bases between. The CDR3 length is 13 residues. CDR1 and CDR2 from the germline V gene are SGHVS and FNYEAQ.

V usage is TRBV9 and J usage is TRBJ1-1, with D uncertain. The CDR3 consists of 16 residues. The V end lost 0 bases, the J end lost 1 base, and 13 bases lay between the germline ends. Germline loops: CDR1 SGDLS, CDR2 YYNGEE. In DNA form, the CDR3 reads TGTGCCAGCAGCGTAGGAGGCCATCGAGCGAACACTGAAGCTTTCTTT. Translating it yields CASSVGGHRANTEAFF.

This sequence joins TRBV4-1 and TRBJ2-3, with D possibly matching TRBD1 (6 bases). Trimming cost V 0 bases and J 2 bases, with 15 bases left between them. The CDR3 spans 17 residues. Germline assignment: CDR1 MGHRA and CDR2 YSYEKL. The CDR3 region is CASSQDLAGAFTDTQYF. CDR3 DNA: TGCGCCAGCAGCCAAGATTTGGCAGGGGCTTTCACAGATACGCAGTATTTT.

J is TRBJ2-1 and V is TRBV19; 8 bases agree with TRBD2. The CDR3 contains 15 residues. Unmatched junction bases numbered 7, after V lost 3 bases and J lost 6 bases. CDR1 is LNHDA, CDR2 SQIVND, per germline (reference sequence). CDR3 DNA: TGTGCCAGTAGTATTTTCGGACTAGCAGGCAATGAGCAGTTCTTC. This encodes CASSIFGLAGNEQFF.

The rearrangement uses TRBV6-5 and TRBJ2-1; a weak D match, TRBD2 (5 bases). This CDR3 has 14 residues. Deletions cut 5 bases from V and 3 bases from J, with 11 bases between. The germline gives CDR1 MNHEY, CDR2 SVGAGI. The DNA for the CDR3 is TGTGCCAGCAGTCCCAACCGGGACTACAATGAGCAGTTCTTC. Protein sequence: CASSPNRDYNEQFF.

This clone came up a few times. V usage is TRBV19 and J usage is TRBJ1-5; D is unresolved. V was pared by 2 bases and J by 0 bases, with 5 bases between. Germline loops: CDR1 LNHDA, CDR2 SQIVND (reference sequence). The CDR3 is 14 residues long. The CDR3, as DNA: TGTGCCAGTAGTATACGGGGTAGCAATCAGCCCCAGCATTTT. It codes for CASSIRGSNQPQHF. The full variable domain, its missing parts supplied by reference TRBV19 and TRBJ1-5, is DGGITQSPKYLFRKEGQNVTLSCEQNLNHDAMYWYRQDPGQGLRLIYYSQIVNDFQKGDIAEGYSVSREKKESFPLTVTSAQKNPTAFYLCASSIRGSNQPQHFGDGTRLSIL.

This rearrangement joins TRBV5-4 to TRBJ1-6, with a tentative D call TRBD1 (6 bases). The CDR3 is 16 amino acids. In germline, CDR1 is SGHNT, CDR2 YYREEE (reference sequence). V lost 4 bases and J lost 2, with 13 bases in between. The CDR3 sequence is CASSARGGPYNSPLHF. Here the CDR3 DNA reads TGTGCCAGCAGCGCGAGAGGGGGACCCTATAATTCACCCCTCCACTTT.

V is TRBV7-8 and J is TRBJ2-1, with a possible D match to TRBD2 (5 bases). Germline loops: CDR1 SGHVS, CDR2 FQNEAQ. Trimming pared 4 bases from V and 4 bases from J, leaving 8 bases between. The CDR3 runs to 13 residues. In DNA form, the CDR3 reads TGTGCCAGCAGCTCGGAGGTTTACAATGAGCAGTTCTTC. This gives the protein CASSSEVYNEQFF.

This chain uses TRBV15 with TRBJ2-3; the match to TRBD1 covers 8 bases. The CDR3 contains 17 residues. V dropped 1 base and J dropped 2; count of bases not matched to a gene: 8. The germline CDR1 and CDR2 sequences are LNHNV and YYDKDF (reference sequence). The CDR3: CATSRAYPGQDTDTQYF. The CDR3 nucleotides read TGTGCCACCAGCAGAGCTTATCCGGGACAGGACACAGATACGCAGTATTTT. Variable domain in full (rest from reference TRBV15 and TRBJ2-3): DAMVIQNPRYQVTQFGKPVTLSCSQTLNHNVMYWYQQKSSQAPKLLFHYYDKDFNNEADTPDNFQSRRPNTSFCFLDIRSPGLGDTAMYLCATSRAYPGQDTDTQYFGPGTRLTVL.

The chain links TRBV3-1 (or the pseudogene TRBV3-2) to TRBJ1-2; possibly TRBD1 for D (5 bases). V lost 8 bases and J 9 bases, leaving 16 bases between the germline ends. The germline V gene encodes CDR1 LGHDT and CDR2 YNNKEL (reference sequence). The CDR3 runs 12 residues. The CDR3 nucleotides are TGTGCCAGCGCCGATCAGGGAAGACGCTACACCTTC. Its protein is CASADQGRRYTF.

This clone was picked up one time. CDR3 sequence reads: CASSPRGNTGELFF. The CDR3 DNA reads TGTGCCAGTAGTCCCCGCGGGAACACCGGGGAGCTGTTTTTT. The chain couples TRBV19 to TRBJ2-2; D uncertain. V was clipped by 5 bases and J by 1 base, with 8 bases between them. The CDR3 runs 14 residues. Germline V gives CDR1 LNHDA, CDR2 SQIVND (reference sequence). The full variable domain, completed using reference TRBV19 and TRBJ2-2, is DGGITQSPKYLFRKEGQNVTLSCEQNLNHDAMYWYRQDPGQGLRLIYYSQIVNDFQKGDIAEGYSVSREKKESFPLTVTSAQKNPTAFYLCASSPRGNTGELFFGEGSRLTVL.

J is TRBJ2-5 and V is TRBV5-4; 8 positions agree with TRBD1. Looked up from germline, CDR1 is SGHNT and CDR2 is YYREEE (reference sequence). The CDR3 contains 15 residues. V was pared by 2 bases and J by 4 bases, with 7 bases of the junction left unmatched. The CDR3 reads CASSFPGGVSETQYF. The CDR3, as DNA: TGTGCCAGCAGCTTCCCAGGGGGCGTATCAGAGACCCAGTACTTC.

In DNA, the CDR3 is TGTGCCAGCAGCTTGACACTAGCGGGCCAGGGAGGGGCCGGGGAGCTGTTTTTT. Amino acids: CASSLTLAGQGGAGELFF. The J gene is TRBJ2-2, the V gene TRBV5-6, with TRBD2 matching over 9 bases. The V gene end was trimmed by 1 base and the J gene end by 6 bases; junction bases not matched to a gene: 13. Looked up from germline, CDR1 is SGHDT and CDR2 is YYEEEE. The CDR3 is made up of 18 amino acids.

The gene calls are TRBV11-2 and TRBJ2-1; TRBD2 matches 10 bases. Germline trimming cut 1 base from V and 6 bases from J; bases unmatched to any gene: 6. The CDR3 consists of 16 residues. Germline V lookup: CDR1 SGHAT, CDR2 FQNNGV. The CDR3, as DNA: TGTGCCAGCAGCTTAGTTGCAGCGGGAGGGCCCAATGAGCAGTTCTTC. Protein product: CASSLVAAGGPNEQFF.

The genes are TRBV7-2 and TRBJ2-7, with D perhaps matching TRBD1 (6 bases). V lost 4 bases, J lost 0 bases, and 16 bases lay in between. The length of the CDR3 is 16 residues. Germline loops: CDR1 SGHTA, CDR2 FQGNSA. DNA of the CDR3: TGTGCCAGCAGCTACGAGAGACAGGACTTCTCCTACGAGCAGTACTTC. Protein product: CASSYERQDFSYEQYF.

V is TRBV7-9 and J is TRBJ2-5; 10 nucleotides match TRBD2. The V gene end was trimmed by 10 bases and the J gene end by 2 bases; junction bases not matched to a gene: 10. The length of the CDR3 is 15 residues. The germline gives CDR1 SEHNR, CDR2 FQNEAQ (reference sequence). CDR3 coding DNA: TGTGCCACGACTTCCCTAGCGGGAGTACAAGAGACCCAGTACTTC. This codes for CATTSLAGVQETQYF.

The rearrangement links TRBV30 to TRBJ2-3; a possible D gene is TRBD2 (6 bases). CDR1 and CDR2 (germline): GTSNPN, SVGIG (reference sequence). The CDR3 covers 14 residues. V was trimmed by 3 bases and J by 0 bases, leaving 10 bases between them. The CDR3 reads CAWRRGLSTDTQYF. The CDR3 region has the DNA TGTGCCTGGAGGCGGGGACTCAGCACAGATACGCAGTATTTT.

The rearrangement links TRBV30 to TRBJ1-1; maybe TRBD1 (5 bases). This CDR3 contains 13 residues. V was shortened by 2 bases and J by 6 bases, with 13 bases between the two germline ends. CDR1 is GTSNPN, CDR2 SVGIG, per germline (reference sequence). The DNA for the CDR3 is TGTGCCTGGAGTTCAGGGTGGGCCGCTGAAGCTTTCTTT. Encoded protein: CAWSSGWAAEAFF.

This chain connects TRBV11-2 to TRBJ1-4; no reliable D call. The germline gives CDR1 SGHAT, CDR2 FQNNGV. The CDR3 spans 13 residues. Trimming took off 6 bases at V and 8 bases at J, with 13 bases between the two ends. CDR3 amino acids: CASRPSGSEKLFF. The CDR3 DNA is TGTGCCAGCAGACCCTCGGGGTCGGAAAAACTGTTTTTT.

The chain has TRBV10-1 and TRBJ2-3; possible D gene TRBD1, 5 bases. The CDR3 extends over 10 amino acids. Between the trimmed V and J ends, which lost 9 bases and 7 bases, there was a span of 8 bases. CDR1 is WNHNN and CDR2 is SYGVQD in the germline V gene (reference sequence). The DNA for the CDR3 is TGCGCCAGACAGGCCTATACGCAGTATTTT. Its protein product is CARQAYTQYF.

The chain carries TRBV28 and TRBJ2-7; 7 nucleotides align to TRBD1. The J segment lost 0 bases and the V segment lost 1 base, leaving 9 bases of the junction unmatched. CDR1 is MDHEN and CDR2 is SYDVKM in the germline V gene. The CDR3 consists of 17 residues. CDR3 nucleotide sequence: TGTGCCAGCAGTTTATTGGGCGGACAGGCGTCCTCCTACGAGCAGTACTTC. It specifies CASSLLGGQASSYEQYF.